This passage covers 8 T cell receptor beta chains from one sample sequenced in a study of cytomegalovirus exposure and HLA in healthy donors. The PCR ran on 60 Vbeta and 13 Jbeta primers. The protocol was immunoSEQ multiplex PCR, while the TCRdb copy is restricted to in-frame clones and leaves out a portion. The sample yields about 140,000 clones, about 80% seen once. Sequenced sample: PBMCs. These receptors all stem from a woman aged 40 to 55 in good health and CMV-seronegative.

This clone was recorded only once. This chain joins TRBV7-2 and TRBJ2-7; D is undetermined. The CDR3 has 14 residues. Looked up from germline, CDR1 is SGHTA and CDR2 is FQGNSA. V dropped 5 bases and J dropped 0 bases, with 11 bases sitting between them. The CDR3: CASSIFMSSYEQYF. DNA of the CDR3: TGTGCCAGCAGCATCTTCATGAGCTCCTACGAGCAGTACTTC.

The rearrangement links TRBV7-9 to TRBJ1-2, with D maybe TRBD1 (5 bases). Trimming took off 2 bases at V and 8 bases at J, with 15 bases between the two ends. The CDR3 has 14 amino acids. Germline V gives CDR1 SEHNR, CDR2 FQNEAQ (reference sequence). The CDR3 spells CASSLSWGGDGYTF. In DNA form, the CDR3 reads TGTGCCAGCAGCTTATCGTGGGGGGGTGACGGCTACACCTTC.

This chain joins TRBV28 and TRBJ2-1; TRBD2 matches at 13 bases. Looked up from germline, CDR1 is MDHEN and CDR2 is SYDVKM. V was pared by 4 bases and J by 5 bases, with 5 bases of the junction left unmatched. The CDR3 is made up of 16 amino acids. The CDR3 DNA reads as TGTGCCAGCAGTTCCTTACTAGCGGGGGGGGACAATGAGCAGTTCTTC. Amino acid sequence: CASSSLLAGGDNEQFF.

This chain links TRBV5-1 with TRBJ2-5; D uncertain. The CDR3 runs 13 residues. V gave up 4 bases and J gave up 2 bases, with 9 bases separating them. Germline CDR1 SGHRS, CDR2 YFSETQ. The chain's CDR3 is CASSQDWQETQYF. DNA of the CDR3: TGCGCCAGCAGCCAAGACTGGCAAGAGACCCAGTACTTC.

V is TRBV9 and J is TRBJ1-2; 8 nucleotides match TRBD1. V shed 0 bases and J 3 bases; nucleotides not matched to a gene: 7. This CDR3 spans 16 amino acids. Germline CDR1 reads SGDLS; CDR2 reads YYNGEE. The chain's CDR3 is CASSVEATGVHYGYTF. The DNA of the CDR3 is TGTGCCAGCAGCGTAGAGGCGACAGGGGTACACTATGGCTACACCTTC.

The chain links TRBV28 to TRBJ1-4; D gene unclear. Germline CDR1 MDHEN, CDR2 SYDVKM. The ends were cut back, 5 bases at V and 1 base at J, with 8 bases in the middle. The CDR3 runs 14 residues. The DNA for the CDR3 is TGTGCCAGCAGTCTCAGAAAAACTAATGAAAAACTGTTTTTT. Amino acid sequence: CASSLRKTNEKLFF.

J is TRBJ2-5 and V is TRBV5-1; D possibly corresponds to TRBD1 (6 bases). The CDR3 has 14 amino acids. With 4 bases removed from V and 2 bases from J, the gap between germline ends came to 12 bases. Germline-derived CDR1 and CDR2 are SGHRS and YFSETQ. In DNA form, the CDR3 reads TGCGCCAGCAGCCTCAGGGGCGGGCAAGAGACCCAGTACTTC. Its protein is CASSLRGGQETQYF.

This clone was found once. V gene TRBV6-6 combines with J gene TRBJ2-5; 11 nucleotides match TRBD2. The J call may be mistaken, given a closer DNA end match to TRBJ2-7. The CDR3 totals 14 residues. CDR1 MNHNY and CDR2 SVGAGI come from the germline V gene (reference sequence). CDR3 region: CASSNLAGGTEQYF. The DNA of the CDR3 is TGTGCCAGCAGTAATCTAGCGGGAGGCACCGAGCAGTACTTC.